The 21 T cell receptor beta chains given below trace back to one sample, sequenced in a study of graft-versus-host responses after intestinal transplantation. This table comes from immunoSEQ multiplex PCR, and its TCRdb copy is limited to in-frame clones, with some not included. This sample has roughly 5,400 clones, with roughly 28% found just once. Source: alloreactive CD4+ T cells from a mixed lymphocyte reaction culture, taken before transplantation. Described subset: CFSE-low proliferating T cells sorted from approximately 6-day pre-transplant mixed lymphocyte reaction (GvH or HvG direction). The receptors here all came from a human patient who was an organ donor for intestinal transplantation.

Judged by abundance, this clone is medium-sized. This chain links TRBV14 with TRBJ1-2, with D tentatively TRBD1 (5 bases). The germline CDR1 and CDR2 sequences are SGHDN and FVKESK. The V gene lost 0 bases and the J gene lost 4 bases, with 9 bases spanning the gap. This CDR3 has 14 amino acids. DNA of the CDR3: TGTGCCAGCAGCCAAGATCTGGGGGGCTATGGCTACACCTTC. Encoded protein: CASSQDLGGYGYTF.

This clone is large (0.1 to 1%) in the sample. The chain carries TRBV6-6 and TRBJ2-7; 10 nucleotides match TRBD2. Germline CDR1 MNHNY, CDR2 SVGAGI (reference sequence). The CDR3 is 13 amino acids. Trimming cost V 7 bases and J 7 bases; bases outside gene matches: 7. Here the CDR3 DNA reads TGTGCCAGCATGTTGGGACTAGCGAGGGAGCAGTACTTC. Encoded protein: CASMLGLAREQYF.

This clone came up a few times. V gene TRBV23-1 combines with J gene TRBJ1-5; D is unclear. TRBV23-1 is placed among ORFs of uncertain function. The CDR3 consists of 19 residues. V was pared by 0 bases and J by 0 bases, with 18 bases between. CDR3 in DNA: TGCGCCAGCAGTCAATCTAGGCGGACCGCAATTTATAGCAATCAGCCCCAGCATTTT. It codes for CASSQSRRTAIYSNQPQHF.

The rearrangement links TRBV6-1 to TRBJ2-7; 12 nucleotides agree with TRBD2. The V gene's germline CDR1 is MNHNS and CDR2 SASEGT. V lost 4 bases to trimming and J lost 1 base; unmatched junction nucleotides: 8. The CDR3 covers 17 residues. DNA of the CDR3: TGTGCCAGCAGTGGAGGTTGGACTAGCGGGACTTCCTACGAGCAGTACTTC. Protein sequence: CASSGGWTSGTSYEQYF.

This rearrangement joins TRBV6-1 to TRBJ2-3; a possible D gene is TRBD1 (6 bases). Germline CDR1 and CDR2: MNHNS and SASEGT. This CDR3 contains 16 residues. Trimming pared 4 bases from V and 2 bases from J, leaving 16 bases between. CDR3 coding DNA: TGTGCCAGCAGTGCGGGACACCTAATAGTCACAGATACGCAGTATTTT. It codes for CASSAGHLIVTDTQYF.

This chain uses TRBV6-5 with TRBJ2-7; 12 bases are shared with TRBD2. V shed 6 bases and J 3 bases; nucleotides not matched to a gene: 3. CDR3 length: 14 residues. Germline lookup yields CDR1 MNHEY and CDR2 SVGAGI. DNA of the CDR3: TGTGCCAGCAGGACTAGCGGGAGTGGCTACGAGCAGTACTTC. It translates to CASRTSGSGYEQYF.

The chain is built from TRBV7-2 and TRBJ2-7; a possible D gene is TRBD2 (5 bases). Trimming removed 3 bases at V and 4 bases at J, with 19 bases between. The CDR3 runs to 16 residues. Germline V gene data show CDR1 as SGHTA and CDR2 as FQGNSA. The CDR3 here is CASSLGPGGPPYEQYF. The CDR3 coding sequence is TGTGCCAGCAGCTTGGGTCCTGGCGGGCCTCCTTACGAGCAGTACTTC.

The chain recombines TRBV27 with TRBJ1-6; 7 positions agree with TRBD1. The germline V gene encodes CDR1 MNHEY and CDR2 SMNVEV (reference sequence). Trimming removed 2 bases from V and 9 bases from J; junction bases left unmatched: 10. This CDR3 is built from 16 residues. The CDR3 DNA sequence: TGTGCCAGCAGTTTAGTTTCGAGGGGGCCGAGTTCACCCCTCCACTTT. Its translation is CASSLVSRGPSSPLHF.

This clone is medium-sized by share. The DNA of the CDR3 is TGTGCCAGCAGCTTCGGGACAAACTACGAGCAGTACTTC. Translation gives CASSFGTNYEQYF. The genes are TRBV11-2 and TRBJ2-7, with D perhaps matching TRBD1 (6 bases). This CDR3 has 13 residues. In germline, CDR1 is SGHAT, CDR2 FQNNGV. With 3 bases removed from V and 3 bases from J, the gap between germline ends came to 9 bases.

Points on this clone: This probably arose from a read error, given a far larger clone one base away. The same CDR3 also results from other DNA sequences found in this sample. The genes are TRBV2 and TRBJ1-2, with D possibly being TRBD1 (6 bases). Germline V gene lookup returns CDR1 SNHLY and CDR2 FYNNEI. This CDR3 comprises 15 residues. CDR3 sequence (DNA): TGCGCCAGCAGGGGCAGGGGCCCTTCTAACTATGGCTACACCTTC. Amino acid sequence: CASRGRGPSNYGYTF.

This clone showed up just a few times. The V gene is TRBV21-1, the J gene TRBJ1-2; the table assigns TRBD1, which was not confirmed against the DNA. TRBV21-1 constitutes a pseudogene. CDR3 length: 19 residues. This chain's CDR3 is CASSKVIPGQEQYNYGYTF. The CDR3 bases are TGTGCCAGCAGCAAAGTGATCCCTGGACAGGAGCAATATAACTATGGCTACACCTTC.

This sequence joins TRBV11-2 and TRBJ1-1, with D uncertain. The V end lost 6 bases, the J end lost 3 bases, and 5 bases lay between the germline ends. Germline lookup yields CDR1 SGHAT and CDR2 FQNNGV. The CDR3 runs 11 residues. The CDR3 bases are TGTGCCAGCAGTAAAGACACTGAAGCTTTCTTT. It specifies CASSKDTEAFF.

A few counts support this clone. The gene calls are TRBV15 and TRBJ1-5; maybe TRBD1 (6 bases). This CDR3 comprises 17 residues. CDR1 and CDR2 from the germline V gene are LNHNV and YYDKDF (reference sequence). With 1 base removed from V and 0 bases from J, the gap between germline ends came to 13 bases. CDR3 coding DNA: TGTGCCACCAGCAGAGTGATTGGGGGGCTTAGCAATCAGCCCCAGCATTTT. Amino acid sequence: CATSRVIGGLSNQPQHF.

By share of the sample, this clone is large. The chain employs TRBV30 and TRBJ1-1, with 9 positions matching TRBD1. Germline CDR1 and CDR2: GTSNPN and SVGIG (reference sequence). The V segment lost 4 bases and the J segment 5 bases; nucleotides outside the gene matches: 11. The CDR3 loop spans 15 amino acids. CDR3 sequence: CAWNQWTGADTEAFF. CDR3 bases: TGTGCCTGGAACCAATGGACAGGGGCGGATACTGAAGCTTTCTTT.

This chain joins TRBV19 and TRBJ1-2; D unclear. This CDR3 is 17 amino acids long. Germline CDR1 is LNHDA and CDR2 is SQIVND (reference sequence). V lost 5 bases, J lost 2 bases, and 21 bases lay in between. The CDR3 protein is CASSPILAGGRNYGYTF. The CDR3 bases are TGTGCCAGTAGTCCCATCTTGGCAGGTGGGCGGAACTATGGCTACACCTTC.

In the case of this clone: A junction end diverges from the germline sequence, so it may reflect a read error. The rearrangement links TRBV30 to TRBJ2-5; 12 nucleotides agree with TRBD1. The last part of the DNA fits TRBJ2-7 better; the J call may be wrong. In germline, CDR1 is GTSNPN, CDR2 SVGIG (reference sequence). This CDR3 spans 14 amino acids. CDR3 nucleotide sequence: TGTGCCGGGAGTGAGGGACAGGGGGCATCCGAGCAGTACTTC. Translated, it gives CAGSEGQGASEQYF.

This clone is large (0.1 to 1%) in the sample. The V and J genes are TRBV5-5 and TRBJ2-7, with D maybe TRBD2 (5 bases). The CDR3 totals 13 residues. V lost 10 bases to trimming and J lost 2 bases, with 16 bases between them. CDR1 and CDR2 (germline): SGHKS, YYEKEE (reference sequence). Here the CDR3 DNA reads TGTGCCTTCGCTGCGGGCGGACCCTACGAGCAGTACTTC. Amino acids: CAFAAGGPYEQYF.

Relative to its sample, this clone is medium-sized. The genes are TRBV25-1 and TRBJ1-6; TRBD1 matches at 7 bases. This CDR3 contains 15 residues. Germline trimming cut 4 bases from V and 0 bases from J; bases unmatched to any gene: 0. Per germline, CDR1 MGHDK and CDR2 SYGVNS. CDR3 protein: CASSGQGSYNSPLHF. CDR3 nucleotides: TGTGCCAGCAGTGGACAGGGCTCCTATAATTCACCCCTCCACTTT. Combining the CDR3 with reference TRBV25-1 and TRBJ1-6 gives the whole variable domain EADIYQTPRYLVIGTGKKITLECSQTMGHDKMYWYQQDPGMELHLIHYSYGVNSTEKGDLSSESTVSRIRTEHFPLTLESARPSHTSQYLCASSGQGSYNSPLHFGNGTRLTVT.

Many counts were recorded for this clone. With a much larger clone just one base away, this may be a read error. The V and J genes are TRBV6-1 and TRBJ2-7; the D is unclear. CDR3 length: 13 residues. V dropped 7 bases and J dropped 2 bases, with 12 bases sitting between them. Germline loops: CDR1 MNHNS, CDR2 SASEGT. The CDR3 loop reads CASTGRVAYEQYF. Here the CDR3 DNA reads TGTGCCAGCACCGGCCGGGTCGCCTACGAGCAGTACTTC.

This clone is labeled medium-sized. The chain joins TRBV18 to TRBJ2-7; TRBD1 agrees at 7 bases. J gave up 2 bases and V 3 bases, and 1 base lay outside the gene matches. The CDR3 consists of 13 residues. Per germline, CDR1 KGHSH and CDR2 LQKENI. This CDR3 reads CASSPGQTYEQYF. In DNA form, the CDR3 reads TGTGCCAGCTCACCGGGACAGACCTACGAGCAGTACTTC.

The V call is TRBV18, the J call TRBJ2-7; D gene uncertain. The germline V gene encodes CDR1 KGHSH and CDR2 LQKENI. The CDR3 sequence is 15 residues long. V was shortened by 4 bases and J by 0 bases, with 13 bases between the two germline ends. CDR3 bases: TGTGCCAGCTCACTTACCCTCGACCTCTCCTACGAGCAGTACTTC. It yields the protein CASSLTLDLSYEQYF.